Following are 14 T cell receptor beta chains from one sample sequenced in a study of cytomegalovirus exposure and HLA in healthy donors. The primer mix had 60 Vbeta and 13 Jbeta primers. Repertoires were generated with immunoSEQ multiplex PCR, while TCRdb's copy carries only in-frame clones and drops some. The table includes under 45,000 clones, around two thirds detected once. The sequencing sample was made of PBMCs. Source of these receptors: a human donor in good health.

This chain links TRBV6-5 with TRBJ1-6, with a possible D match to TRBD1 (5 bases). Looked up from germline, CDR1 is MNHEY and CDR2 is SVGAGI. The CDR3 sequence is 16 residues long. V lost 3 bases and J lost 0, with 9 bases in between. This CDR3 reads CASSYGGSSYNSPLHF. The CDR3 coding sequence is TGTGCCAGCAGTTATGGGGGGAGCTCCTATAATTCACCCCTCCACTTT.

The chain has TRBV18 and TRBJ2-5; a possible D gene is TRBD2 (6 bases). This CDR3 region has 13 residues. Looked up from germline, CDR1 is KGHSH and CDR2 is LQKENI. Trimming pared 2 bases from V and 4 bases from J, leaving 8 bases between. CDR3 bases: TGTGCCAGCTCACCAGGAGCGGGAGAGACCCAGTACTTC. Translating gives CASSPGAGETQYF.

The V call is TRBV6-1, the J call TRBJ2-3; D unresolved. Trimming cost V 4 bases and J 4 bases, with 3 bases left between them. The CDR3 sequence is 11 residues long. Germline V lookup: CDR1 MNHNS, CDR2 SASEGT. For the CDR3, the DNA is TGTGCCAGCAGTGTCGCAGATACGCAGTATTTT. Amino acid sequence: CASSVADTQYF.

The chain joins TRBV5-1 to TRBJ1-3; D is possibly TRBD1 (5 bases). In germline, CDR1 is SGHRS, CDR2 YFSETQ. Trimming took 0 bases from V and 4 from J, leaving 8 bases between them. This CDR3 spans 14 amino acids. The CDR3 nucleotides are TGCGCCAGCAGCTTGGCGGGGGTAGGAAACACCATATATTTT. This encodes CASSLAGVGNTIYF.

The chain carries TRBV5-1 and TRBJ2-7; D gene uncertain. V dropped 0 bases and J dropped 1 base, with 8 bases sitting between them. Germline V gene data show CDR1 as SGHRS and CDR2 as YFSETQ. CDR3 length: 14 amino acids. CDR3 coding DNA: TGCGCCAGCAGCTTGGCCCCCGGTTCCTACGAGCAGTACTTC. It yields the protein CASSLAPGSYEQYF. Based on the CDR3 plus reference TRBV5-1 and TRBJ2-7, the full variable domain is KAGVTQTPRYLIKTRGQQVTLSCSPISGHRSVSWYQQTPGQGLQFLFEYFSETQRNKGNFPGRFSGRQFSNSRSEMNVSTLELGDSALYLCASSLAPGSYEQYFGPGTRLTVT.

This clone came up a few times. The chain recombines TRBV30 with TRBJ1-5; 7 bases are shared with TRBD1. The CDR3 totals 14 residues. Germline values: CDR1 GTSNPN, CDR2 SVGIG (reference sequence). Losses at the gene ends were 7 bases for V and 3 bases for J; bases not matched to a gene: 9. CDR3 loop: CALSGTEINQPQHF. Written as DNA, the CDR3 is TGTGCCTTGTCGGGGACAGAGATCAATCAGCCCCAGCATTTT.

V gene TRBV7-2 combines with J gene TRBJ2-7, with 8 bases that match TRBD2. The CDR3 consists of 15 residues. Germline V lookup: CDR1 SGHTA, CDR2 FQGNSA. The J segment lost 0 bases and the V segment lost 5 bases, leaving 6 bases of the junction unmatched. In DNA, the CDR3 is TGTGCCAGCAGCCCCGGGGGGGCGAGCTCCTACGAGCAGTACTTC. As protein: CASSPGGASSYEQYF.

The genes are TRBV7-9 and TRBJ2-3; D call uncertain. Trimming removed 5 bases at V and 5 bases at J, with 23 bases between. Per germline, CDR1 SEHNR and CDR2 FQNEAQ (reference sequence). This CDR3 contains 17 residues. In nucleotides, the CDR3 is TGTGCCAGCAGCGTAGGCCCCCCGCTAGTTCACCGAGATACGCAGTATTTT. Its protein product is CASSVGPPLVHRDTQYF.

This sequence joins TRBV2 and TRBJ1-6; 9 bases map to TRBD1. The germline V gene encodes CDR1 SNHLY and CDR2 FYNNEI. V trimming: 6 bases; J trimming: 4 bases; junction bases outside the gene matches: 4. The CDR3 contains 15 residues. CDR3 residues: CASRGTGNYNSPLHF. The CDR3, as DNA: TGTGCCAGCAGGGGGACAGGGAATTATAATTCACCCCTCCACTTT. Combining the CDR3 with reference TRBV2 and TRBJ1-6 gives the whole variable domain EPEVTQTPSHQVTQMGQEVILRCVPISNHLYFYWYRQILGQKVEFLVSFYNNEISEKSEIFDDQFSVERPDGSNFTLKIRSTKLEDSAMYFCASRGTGNYNSPLHFGNGTRLTVT.

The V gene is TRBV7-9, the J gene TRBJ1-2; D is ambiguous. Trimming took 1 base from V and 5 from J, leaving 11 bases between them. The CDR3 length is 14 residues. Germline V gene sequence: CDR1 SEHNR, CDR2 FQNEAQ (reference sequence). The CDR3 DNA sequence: TGTGCCAGCAGCTTAGGTGAGACGGAGTATGGCTACACCTTC. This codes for CASSLGETEYGYTF.

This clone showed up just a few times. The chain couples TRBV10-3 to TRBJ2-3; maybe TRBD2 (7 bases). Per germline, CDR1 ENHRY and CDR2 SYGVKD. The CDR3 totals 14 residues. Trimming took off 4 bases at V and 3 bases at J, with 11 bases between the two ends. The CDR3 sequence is CAISGGGGTDTQYF. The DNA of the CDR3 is TGTGCCATCAGTGGGGGGGGCGGGACAGATACGCAGTATTTT.

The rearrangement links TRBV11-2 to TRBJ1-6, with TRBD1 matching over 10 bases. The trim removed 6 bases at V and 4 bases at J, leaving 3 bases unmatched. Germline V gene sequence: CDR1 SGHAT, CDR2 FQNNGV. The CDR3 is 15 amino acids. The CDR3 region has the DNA TGTGCCAGCAGTTTGGGACAGGGGTATAATTCACCCCTCCACTTT. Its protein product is CASSLGQGYNSPLHF. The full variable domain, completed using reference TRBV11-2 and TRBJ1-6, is EAGVAQSPRYKIIEKRQSVAFWCNPISGHATLYWYQQILGQGPKLLIQFQNNGVVDDSQLPKDRFSAERLKGVDSTLKIQPAKLEDSAVYLCASSLGQGYNSPLHFGNGTRLTVT.

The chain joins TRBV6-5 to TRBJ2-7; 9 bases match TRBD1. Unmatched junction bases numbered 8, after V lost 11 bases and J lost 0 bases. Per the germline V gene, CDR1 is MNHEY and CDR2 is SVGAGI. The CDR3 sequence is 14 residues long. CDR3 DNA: TGTGCCTGCGAAAAGGGACAGGGCTCCTACGAGCAGTACTTC. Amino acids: CACEKGQGSYEQYF.

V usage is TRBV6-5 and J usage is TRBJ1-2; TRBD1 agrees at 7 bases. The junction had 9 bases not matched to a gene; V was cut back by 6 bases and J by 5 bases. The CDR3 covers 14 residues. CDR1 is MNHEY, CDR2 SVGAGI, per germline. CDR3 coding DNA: TGTGCCAGCAGCCCCAGGACAGGAACTTATGGCTACACCTTC. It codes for CASSPRTGTYGYTF.